Sequencing of this T cell receptor (beta chain) was carried out in a study of blood T cell repertoires in COVID-19. The table came from immunoSEQ multiplex PCR; TCRdb's copy has only in-frame clones and leaves some out. Of roughly 70,000 clones in the sample, about nine tenths are singletons; the top ten hold roughly 6.7%. This clone appeared a single time. The CDR3 runs 15 residues. Germline V lookup: CDR1 SGHNT, CDR2 YYREEE (reference sequence). Trimming took 0 bases from V and 4 from J; bases not matched to a gene: 5. This TCR was sampled from a woman in her 70s with acute or convalescent COVID-19. Sequences were obtained from peripheral blood. The V and J genes are TRBV5-4 and TRBJ2-3, with 7 bases aligning to TRBD2. CDR3 protein: CASSLAGLAADTQYF. The CDR3 DNA sequence: TGTGCCAGCAGCTTGGCCGGGCTAGCGGCAGATACGCAGTATTTT.